The source of this T cell receptor beta chain is a study of T cells in Graves' hyperthyroidism and ophthalmopathy. Study results and limitations: Ophthalmopathy was distinguished from stable hyperthyroidism by 13 V-J signatures. Model output signaled ophthalmopathy a median roughly 6.1 months ahead of onset. In blood, most of the thyroid clonotypes expanded above 0.001 were also present.

This clonotype came up many times. The antigen is unknown. The CDR3 has 13 residues. Looked up from germline, CDR1 is DFQATT and CDR2 is SNEGSKA (reference sequence). Trimming pared 4 bases from V and 3 bases from J, leaving 13 bases between. TCR beta CDR3 sequences were amplified from RNA transcripts. The study used the HTBI primer set for a first-round RT-PCR of the TCR CDR3. One entry per CDR3 protein, called by TCRdb with MiXCR from the multiplex PCR reads. In the table there are about 500,000 distinct CDR3 sequences, about 16% of which are singletons. Exclusion followed for patients with uncontrolled infection, other autoimmune disease, pregnancy or lactation.

The gene calls are TRBV20-1 and TRBJ2-7, with D possibly matching TRBD2 (5 bases). This receptor was taken from a woman aged 25 to 45 with Graves' ophthalmopathy. Sequencing was done on a sample of blood. The CDR3 here is CSATGNYNYEQYF. For the CDR3, the DNA is TGCAGTGCTACGGGAAATTATAACTACGAGCAGTACTTC.